These 19 T cell receptor beta chains were all obtained from the same sample, sequenced in a study of control samples from healthy donors and cancer patients. The repertoire was sequenced with immunoSEQ multiplex PCR; TCRdb's copy has only in-frame clones and lacks some. The table shows hundreds of thousands of clones, with about nine tenths occurring only once. The sample taken for sequencing was PBMCs. The receptor source for this set is a man in his forties or fifties with head and neck cancer.

The chain combines TRBV7-9 with TRBJ2-6; D gene unclear. The germline V and J ends were trimmed by 3 bases and 0 bases, with 6 bases remaining between them. Germline CDR1 is SEHNR and CDR2 is FQNEAQ (reference sequence). This CDR3 is 15 amino acids long. The DNA for the CDR3 is TGTGCCAGCAGCTTGGGATACTCTGGGGCCAACGTCCTGACTTTC. This encodes CASSLGYSGANVLTF.

The chain joins TRBV19 to TRBJ2-7; D is unresolved. Trimming pared 9 bases from V and 9 bases from J, leaving 6 bases between. Germline loops: CDR1 LNHDA, CDR2 SQIVND (reference sequence). The CDR3 is 8 residues long. The CDR3 is CASFRQYF. In nucleotides, the CDR3 is TGTGCCAGCTTTCGGCAGTACTTC.

This chain uses TRBV27 with TRBJ2-1, with 8 positions matching TRBD1. In germline, CDR1 is MNHEY, CDR2 SMNVEV (reference sequence). The junction had 4 bases not matched to a gene; V was cut back by 2 bases and J by 4 bases. CDR3 length equals 15 residues. The CDR3 DNA follows: TGTGCCAGCAGTTTAGCAGGGGGCAAATACAATGAGCAGTTCTTC. As protein: CASSLAGGKYNEQFF.

The V and J genes are TRBV5-6 and TRBJ1-3; D gene ambiguous. The CDR3 has 15 amino acids. The germline V gene has CDR1 SGHDT and CDR2 YYEEEE. Trimming pared 5 bases from V and 2 bases from J, leaving 14 bases between. The CDR3 DNA reads TGTGCCAGCAGGCTGTGGGGTGTCGCTGGAAACACCATATATTTT. The encoded protein is CASRLWGVAGNTIYF.

The CDR3 DNA reads TGTGCCAGCAGCTTACAGGGGTTTGTAACAGATACGCAGTATTTT. Its translation: CASSLQGFVTDTQYF. The V and J genes are TRBV27 and TRBJ2-3, with 7 nucleotides matching TRBD1. The germline CDR1 and CDR2 sequences are MNHEY and SMNVEV (reference sequence). The CDR3 extends over 15 amino acids. Trimming took 6 bases from V and 3 from J; bases not matched to a gene: 9.

With regard to this clone: Because it lacks the conserved phenylalanine or tryptophan at the end, this CDR3 is likely a read error. This chain joins TRBV7-8 and TRBJ1-1; D is uncertain. CDR3 length: 11 amino acids. V gave up 4 bases and J gave up 6 bases, with 6 bases separating them. Germline V gene lookup returns CDR1 SGHVS and CDR2 FQNEAQ. The CDR3 reads CASSSGAEAFL. The CDR3 DNA reads as TGTGCCAGCAGCTCAGGCGCTGAAGCTTTCCTT.

The chain combines TRBV28 with TRBJ2-7; 7 nucleotides agree with TRBD1. The V gene end was trimmed by 5 bases and the J gene end by 3 bases; junction bases not matched to a gene: 13. This CDR3 contains 16 residues. From germline, CDR1 is MDHEN and CDR2 SYDVKM. The CDR3 DNA reads as TGTGCCAGCAGTATATACGGGACAGAAGGGGTCTACGAGCAGTACTTC. Translation gives CASSIYGTEGVYEQYF.

V usage is TRBV6-6 and J usage is TRBJ1-2, with a weak D call TRBD1 (6 bases). The germline V gene encodes CDR1 MNHNY and CDR2 SVGAGI (reference sequence). The CDR3 is made up of 12 amino acids. With 4 bases removed from V and 6 bases from J, the gap between germline ends came to 9 bases. The CDR3 coding sequence is TGTGCCAGCAGTTTTGACAGGAATGGCTACACCTTC. Translating gives CASSFDRNGYTF.

The gene calls are TRBV6-5 and TRBJ2-5, with a possible D match to TRBD2 (6 bases). Germline V CDR1 and CDR2: MNHEY, SVGAGI. The CDR3 has 14 residues. The V end was cut by 5 bases, the J end by 2 bases, with 12 bases between. The CDR3, as DNA: TGTGCCAGCAGTCTCCCAGGGAGGCAAGAGACCCAGTACTTC. It yields the protein CASSLPGRQETQYF.

This clone was counted a single time. This chain links TRBV9 with TRBJ1-4, with TRBD1 matching 10 bases. Germline loops: CDR1 SGDLS, CDR2 YYNGEE. The J segment lost 7 bases and the V segment lost 3 bases, leaving 12 bases of the junction unmatched. The CDR3 sequence is 17 residues long. Written as DNA, the CDR3 is TGTGCCAGCAGCGGGCTGGGGACAGGGGCGGGAGGTGAAAAACTGTTTTTT. This codes for CASSGLGTGAGGEKLFF.

This chain links TRBV19 with TRBJ1-6; D may be TRBD1 (5 bases). Trimming cost V 5 bases and J 7 bases, with 12 bases left between them. Germline CDR1 LNHDA, CDR2 SQIVND (reference sequence). The CDR3 has 14 residues. CDR3 protein: CASSERQNNSPLHF. The DNA of the CDR3 is TGTGCCAGTAGTGAAAGACAGAACAATTCACCCCTCCACTTT. Full variable domain (missing parts from reference TRBV19 and TRBJ1-6): DGGITQSPKYLFRKEGQNVTLSCEQNLNHDAMYWYRQDPGQGLRLIYYSQIVNDFQKGDIAEGYSVSREKKESFPLTVTSAQKNPTAFYLCASSERQNNSPLHFGNGTRLTVT.

This rearrangement joins TRBV6-1 to TRBJ2-7, with D unresolved. The CDR3 loop spans 14 amino acids. Germline V CDR1 and CDR2: MNHNS, SASEGT. Trimming stripped 2 bases from V and 6 bases from J, with 14 bases between. CDR3 amino acids: CASSESRRGSEQYF. In DNA, the CDR3 is TGTGCCAGCAGTGAAAGCCGCAGAGGTTCCGAGCAGTACTTC.

V and J are TRBV27 and TRBJ2-7, with D maybe TRBD2 (7 bases). Trimming pared 3 bases from V and 0 bases from J, leaving 15 bases between. The CDR3 sequence is 16 residues long. CDR1 is MNHEY, CDR2 SMNVEV, per germline (reference sequence). CDR3 residues: CASSLGRGATSYEQYF. The CDR3 nucleotides are TGTGCCAGCAGTTTGGGTCGGGGGGCTACCTCCTACGAGCAGTACTTC.

The chain has TRBV3-1 (or the pseudogene TRBV3-2) and TRBJ1-2, with unresolved D. CDR3 length equals 14 residues. Trimming removed 0 bases from V and 2 bases from J, with 7 bases in between. Germline CDR1 and CDR2: LGHDT and YNNKEL (reference sequence). The CDR3, as DNA: TGTGCCAGCAGCCAAGATATTCGGAACTATGGCTACACCTTC. It translates to CASSQDIRNYGYTF.

The rearrangement links TRBV25-1 to TRBJ1-2; D might be TRBD1 (6 bases). The germline V and J ends were trimmed by 6 bases and 7 bases, with 18 bases remaining between them. Germline V CDR1 and CDR2: MGHDK, SYGVNS. This CDR3 has 14 amino acids. The CDR3 bases are TGTGCCAGCAGCGAGCGTGGGGGCGCGGCTGGCTACACCTTC. Amino acids: CASSERGGAAGYTF.

The genes are TRBV11-2 and TRBJ2-3; unclear D gene. Germline V gene data show CDR1 as SGHAT and CDR2 as FQNNGV. The CDR3 is 13 residues long. The V gene lost 1 base and the J gene lost 5 bases, with 7 bases spanning the gap. CDR3 loop: CASSLGSKDTQYF. As DNA, the CDR3 is TGTGCCAGCAGCTTAGGGTCGAAAGATACGCAGTATTTT.

The CDR3 DNA reads TGTGCCAGCAGCTTAGATGAGCGGGGGTACGAGCAGTACTTC. Its protein is CASSLDERGYEQYF. J is TRBJ2-7 and V is TRBV11-2; 8 bases agree with TRBD2. Germline V gives CDR1 SGHAT, CDR2 FQNNGV. V was pared by 0 bases and J by 4 bases, with 2 bases of the junction left unmatched. CDR3 size: 14 residues.

The V and J genes are TRBV21-1 and TRBJ1-6. TRBV21-1 is a pseudogene locus. CDR3 length equals 15 residues. The CDR3 nucleotides are TGTGCCAGCAGCAAAGCGGAGGTCTATAATTCACCCCTCCACTTT. This sequence encodes CASSKAEVYNSPLHF.

J is TRBJ2-1 and V is TRBV7-6; 14 bases match TRBD2. J was trimmed by 12 bases and V by 0 bases; bases with no gene match: 4. CDR3 size: 15 residues. From germline, CDR1 is SGHVS and CDR2 FNYEAQ. The CDR3 region is CASSLAGTSGRGQFF. CDR3 DNA sequence: TGTGCCAGCAGCTTAGCCGGGACTAGCGGGAGAGGGCAGTTCTTC. Together with reference TRBV7-6 and TRBJ2-1, the CDR3 gives the full variable domain: GAGVSQSPRYKVTKRGQDVALRCDPISGHVSLYWYRQALGQGPEFLTYFNYEAQQDKSGLPNDRFSAERPEGSISTLTIQRTEQRDSAMYRCASSLAGTSGRGQFFGPGTRLTVL.